Listed below are T cell receptor beta chains from one sample, sequenced in a study of early T cells in non-severe SARS-CoV-2 infection. MiXCR was run by TCRdb on the 5' RACE reads, yielding one entry per CDR3 protein. The sample contains around 26,000 distinct CDR3 sequences, roughly 4.2% of which appear only once. The sequencing sample was made of whole blood. The receptors were sampled from an adult who was a healthcare worker with PCR-confirmed SARS-CoV-2 infection or an uninfected control (not recorded which). Both conserved end residues are part of each CDR3. D genes are given only for firm matches. Part of the rows lack a size; the others show once, few, many or a class for expanded clones.

many	TRBV4-3	.	TRBJ1-2	TGCGCCAGCAGCCAAGAAGGGGTGACCTATGGCTACACCTTC	CASSQEGVTYGYTF
many	TRBV15	.	TRBJ1-2	TGTGCCACCAGCATGGGGAGGTGGAGGGATGGCTACACCTTC	CATSMGRWRDGYTF
many	TRBV20-1	.	TRBJ1-6	TGCAGTGCTAGAGTACAGGACTATAATTCACCCCTCCACTTT	CSARVQDYNSPLHF
many	TRBV18	TRBD1	TRBJ2-7	TGTGCCAGCTCACAGGACAGGGGAAAATACGAGCAGTACTTC	CASSQDRGKYEQYF
.	TRBV6-1	.	TRBJ2-7	TGTGCCAGCAGTGAACTCGGGGCCCTCCCGGACGAGCAGTACTTC	CASSELGALPDEQYF
many	TRBV4-2	.	TRBJ1-1	TGTGCCAGCAGCCAAGATCTTCTTGGGGACACTGAAGCTTTCTTT	CASSQDLLGDTEAFF
many	TRBV5-1	TRBD2	TRBJ2-3	TGCGCCAGCTTTCTAGGACTAGCGGGCCGCACAGATACGCAGTATTTT	CASFLGLAGRTDTQYF
many	TRBV20-1	.	TRBJ2-5	TGCAGTGCTAATGCAGAGACCCAGTACTTC	CSANAETQYF
medium-sized	TRBV28	.	TRBJ1-5	TGTGCCAGCACACCTGGGCATAGCAATCAGCCCCAGCATTTT	CASTPGHSNQPQHF
.	TRBV7-2	TRBD1	TRBJ2-7	TGTGCCAGCAGCTTAGGGACAGGGGGCGATTACGAGCAGTACTTC	CASSLGTGGDYEQYF
many	TRBV5-4	.	TRBJ1-1	TGTGCCAGCAGCTGGAGGAACACTGAAGCTTTCTTT	CASSWRNTEAFF
many	TRBV10-3	.	TRBJ2-1	TGTGCCATCAGTGACCACAACGACCAGTACAATGAGCAGTTCTTC	CAISDHNDQYNEQFF
many	TRBV10-3	TRBD1	TRBJ1-1	TGTGCCATCACTTTTACGGACAGGGCGAACACTGAAGCTTTCTTT	CAITFTDRANTEAFF
medium-sized	TRBV13	TRBD1	TRBJ1-2	TGTGCCAGCAGCTTATGGGACAGCCAGATGGGCTATGGCTACACCTTC	CASSLWDSQMGYGYTF
.	TRBV7-2	.	TRBJ2-7	TGTGCCAGCAGCCGAGGACTCTCCTACGAGCAGTACTTC	CASSRGLSYEQYF
.	TRBV30	.	TRBJ1-6	TGTGCCTGGGGCCGGGGCAGGGCGAATTCACCCCTCCACTTT	CAWGRGRANSPLHF
many	TRBV3-1	.	TRBJ2-7	TGTGCCAGCAGCCAAGGGTTAGCTGGCGCCTACGAGCAGTACTTC	CASSQGLAGAYEQYF
many	TRBV30	.	TRBJ1-1	TGTGCCTGGAGTGTAGCGCTTACTGAAGCTTTCTTT	CAWSVALTEAFF
many	TRBV11-2	.	TRBJ1-6	TGTGCCAGCAGCTTAGGTCTTGCAGTCACAACTTCACCCCTCCACTTT	CASSLGLAVTTSPLHF